Shown below are 20 T cell receptor beta chains from a single sample sequenced in a study of cytomegalovirus exposure and HLA in healthy donors. In the PCR, 60 Vbeta and 13 Jbeta primers were used. Profiling relied on immunoSEQ multiplex PCR, and the TCRdb table lists in-frame clones only, not all of them. Among about 110,000 clones, about 70% were seen once, and the ten largest hold around 4.2%. Source material: PBMCs. The receptors were sampled from a woman in her 40s in good health and CMV-seronegative.

J is TRBJ1-1 and V is TRBV6-1; a possible D gene is TRBD1 (6 bases). Germline-derived CDR1 and CDR2 are MNHNS and SASEGT. V was cut by 6 bases and J by 4 bases, with 18 bases left in between. This CDR3 contains 15 residues. CDR3 sequence: CASSSFRGSGTEAFF. The DNA of the CDR3 is TGTGCCAGCAGCTCTTTTAGGGGGTCCGGCACTGAAGCTTTCTTT.

The gene calls are TRBV6-5 and TRBJ1-1; D gene ambiguous. The V gene lost 11 bases and the J gene lost 0 bases, with 10 bases spanning the gap. Germline CDR1 reads MNHEY; CDR2 reads SVGAGI. This CDR3 is built from 12 residues. The CDR3 loop reads CASRRVNTEAFF. Written as DNA, the CDR3 is TGTGCCTCACGGAGGGTGAACACTGAAGCTTTCTTT.

This clone was found once. The chain combines TRBV7-9 with TRBJ2-3; tentative D call: TRBD2 (5 bases). Trimming cost V 6 bases and J 4 bases, with 11 bases left between them. The germline CDR1 and CDR2 sequences are SEHNR and FQNEAQ (reference sequence). The CDR3 contains 13 residues. The CDR3 loop is CASRSYSADTQYF. CDR3 DNA: TGTGCCAGCAGGAGTTATAGCGCAGATACGCAGTATTTT.

The genes are TRBV28 and TRBJ1-5; D is uncertain. The germline CDR1 and CDR2 sequences are MDHEN and SYDVKM. The CDR3 consists of 16 residues. The V end was cut by 3 bases, the J end by 2 bases, with 14 bases between. The CDR3 region is CASSFGSLGGNQPQHF. The CDR3 region has the DNA TGTGCCAGCAGTTTCGGGAGCCTTGGGGGCAATCAGCCCCAGCATTTT.

This sequence joins TRBV4-3 and TRBJ2-5; the match to TRBD2 covers 10 bases. CDR3 size: 18 residues. The V segment lost 0 bases and the J segment 7 bases; nucleotides outside the gene matches: 14. Germline loops: CDR1 LGHNA, CDR2 YSLEER. The CDR3 DNA sequence: TGCGCCAGCAGCCAAGATTGGATAGCGGGGGGCCGGTGGGGGACCCAGTACTTC. Translation: CASSQDWIAGGRWGTQYF.

The chain carries TRBV28 and TRBJ2-5; possibly TRBD2 for D (6 bases). This CDR3 is built from 15 residues. V was shortened by 6 bases and J by 2 bases, with 16 bases between the two germline ends. Germline V gene sequence: CDR1 MDHEN, CDR2 SYDVKM. CDR3 nucleotides: TGTGCCAGCAGCCACGACGGGCGGGGACAAGAGACCCAGTACTTC. It is translated as CASSHDGRGQETQYF.

In this sample, this clone turned up once. The V gene is TRBV2, the J gene TRBJ1-1, with D maybe TRBD1 (5 bases). Germline V lookup: CDR1 SNHLY, CDR2 FYNNEI. CDR3 length: 13 amino acids. V gave up 5 bases and J gave up 4 bases, with 11 bases separating them. CDR3 coding DNA: TGTGCCAGCAGTCGACAGCACCTCACTGAAGCTTTCTTT. Its protein is CASSRQHLTEAFF.

The chain uses TRBV28 and TRBJ1-1, with TRBD1 as a possible D gene (6 bases). The CDR3 has 15 residues. Germline V gene lookup returns CDR1 MDHEN and CDR2 SYDVKM. V lost 2 bases to trimming and J lost 0 bases, with 10 bases between them. CDR3 coding DNA: TGTGCCAGCAGTTTACAGGGGCGCATGAACACTGAAGCTTTCTTT. It codes for CASSLQGRMNTEAFF.

The chain carries TRBV6-5 and TRBJ1-1; tentative D call: TRBD1 (5 bases). Germline lookup yields CDR1 MNHEY and CDR2 SVGAGI. Between the trimmed V and J ends, which lost 0 bases and 4 bases, there was a span of 9 bases. This CDR3 has 14 residues. The CDR3 is CASSYSQGATEAFF. For the CDR3, the DNA is TGTGCCAGCAGTTACTCGCAAGGGGCCACTGAAGCTTTCTTT.

This chain links TRBV6-1 with TRBJ2-7, with a weak D call TRBD2 (6 bases). The CDR3 loop spans 14 amino acids. V was pared by 3 bases and J by 1 base, with 10 bases between. In germline, CDR1 is MNHNS, CDR2 SASEGT. In nucleotides, the CDR3 is TGTGCCAGCAGTGACTCTAGCGTATCCTACGAGCAGTACTTC. It encodes CASSDSSVSYEQYF.

This clone turned up a few times. The chain links TRBV27 to TRBJ1-5; a weak D match, TRBD1 (6 bases). The germline V gene has CDR1 MNHEY and CDR2 SMNVEV (reference sequence). The germline V and J ends were trimmed by 5 bases and 3 bases, with 17 bases remaining between them. This CDR3 spans 16 amino acids. This CDR3 reads CASSNGDRPFNQPQHF. The CDR3 nucleotides read TGTGCCAGCAGTAACGGAGACAGGCCCTTCAATCAGCCCCAGCATTTT.

The chain uses TRBV6-1 and TRBJ1-2; D perhaps matches TRBD1 (6 bases). The CDR3 contains 16 residues. The V gene's germline CDR1 is MNHNS and CDR2 SASEGT. Trimming shortened V by 4 bases and J by 5 bases, and 20 bases separated the two germline ends. The CDR3 region has the DNA TGTGCCAGCAGTGGACCTTCGACAGGCGCTCCTTATGGCTACACCTTC. Amino acid sequence: CASSGPSTGAPYGYTF.

This clone was seen a handful of times. This rearrangement joins TRBV7-9 to TRBJ2-5; 9 bases line up with TRBD1. TRBJ2-7 matches the DNA end more closely, so the J call is doubtful. The germline CDR1 and CDR2 sequences are SEHNR and FQNEAQ (reference sequence). The CDR3 loop spans 12 amino acids. CDR3 protein: CASGTGRPEQYF. The CDR3 nucleotides read TGTGCCAGCGGGACAGGGCGTCCCGAGCAGTACTTC.

This clone was recorded only once. This chain uses TRBV29-1 with TRBJ2-7; TRBD2 matches at 14 bases. Per the germline V gene, CDR1 is SQVTM and CDR2 is ANQGSEA. Losses at the gene ends were 0 bases for V and 1 base for J; bases not matched to a gene: 8. The length of the CDR3 is 18 residues. This CDR3 reads CSVEEPGLAGVGSYEQYF. CDR3 bases: TGCAGCGTTGAAGAACCGGGACTAGCGGGAGTTGGGTCCTACGAGCAGTACTTC.

The gene calls are TRBV28 and TRBJ2-3; tentative D call: TRBD1 (6 bases). V lost 6 bases to trimming and J lost 2 bases, with 18 bases between them. This CDR3 comprises 16 residues. Germline V gene data show CDR1 as MDHEN and CDR2 as SYDVKM. In DNA, the CDR3 is TGTGCCAGCAGCCCGCCAACGGGACACCCCACAGATACGCAGTATTTT. Amino acid sequence: CASSPPTGHPTDTQYF. The whole variable domain, filled in from reference TRBV28 and TRBJ2-3, reads DVKVTQSSRYLVKRTGEKVFLECVQDMDHENMFWYRQDPGLGLRLIYFSYDVKMKEKGDIPEGYSVSREKKERFSLILESASTNQTSMYLCASSPPTGHPTDTQYFGPGTRLTVL.

The chain has TRBV28 and TRBJ1-5; 7 nucleotides match TRBD1. The V segment lost 3 bases and the J segment 3 bases; nucleotides outside the gene matches: 8. This CDR3 has 16 residues. Germline-derived CDR1 and CDR2 are MDHEN and SYDVKM. Here the CDR3 reads CASSFNRGRINQPQHF. As DNA, the CDR3 is TGTGCCAGCAGTTTTAACAGGGGAAGGATCAATCAGCCCCAGCATTTT.

This sequence joins TRBV2 and TRBJ2-2; 7 positions match TRBD2. V dropped 6 bases and J dropped 5; count of bases not matched to a gene: 9. Germline assignment: CDR1 SNHLY and CDR2 FYNNEI. This CDR3 spans 15 amino acids. This CDR3 is CASRGGEEGTGELFF. The CDR3 DNA is TGTGCCAGCAGGGGAGGGGAAGAAGGAACCGGGGAGCTGTTTTTT.

CDR3 residues: CATSREGHPYIYEQYF. In DNA, the CDR3 is TGTGCCACCAGCAGAGAGGGACATCCTTATATCTACGAGCAGTACTTC. This chain links TRBV15 with TRBJ2-7, with D possibly TRBD1 on 6 matching bases. V dropped 0 bases and J dropped 3 bases, with 15 bases sitting between them. This CDR3 contains 16 residues. Germline CDR1 is LNHNV and CDR2 is YYDKDF (reference sequence).

To note about this clone: The sample holds other DNA sequences that translate to the same CDR3. This rearrangement joins TRBV18 to TRBJ2-3, with D tentatively TRBD2 (5 bases). The CDR3 is made up of 17 amino acids. CDR1 is KGHSH, CDR2 LQKENI, per germline. Trimming stripped 4 bases from V and 2 bases from J, with 19 bases between. CDR3 bases: TGTGCCAGCTCACGACGGACGGGGAAGGCTTACACAGATACGCAGTATTTT. It is translated as CASSRRTGKAYTDTQYF.

The chain combines TRBV9 with TRBJ1-1, with TRBD1 as a possible D gene (6 bases). Trimming pared 4 bases from V and 1 base from J, leaving 14 bases between. Germline loops: CDR1 SGDLS, CDR2 YYNGEE. There are 15 residues in the CDR3. CDR3 sequence (DNA): TGTGCCAGCAGCATAAGGCCGGGACAGAACACTGAAGCTTTCTTT. Encoded protein: CASSIRPGQNTEAFF.